These 5 T cell receptor beta chains originate from one sample sequenced in a study of T cell repertoires in cytomegalovirus infection. No antigen has been identified for these receptors. A single record per CDR3 protein comes from TCRdb applying MiXCR to the reads. The sample includes 250,000 to 300,000 distinct CDR3 sequences, around 20% of them seen just once. Sample: cultured PBMCs, taken from culture after CMV antigen stimulation. These TCRs come from a human donor in good health (CMV status not recorded). Some clones in this sample may be carry-over from other donors' samples.

This clonotype has ten or more counts. This chain links TRBV7-2 with TRBJ1-1; 8 bases line up with TRBD1. CDR1 is SGHTA, CDR2 FQGNSA, per germline. J gave up 11 bases and V 4 bases, and 12 bases lay outside the gene matches. The CDR3 consists of 14 residues. This CDR3 reads CASSSSGTGALAFF. In DNA form, the CDR3 reads TGTGCCAGCAGCTCGTCCGGGACAGGTGCCTTGGCTTTCTTT.

The rearrangement links TRBV5-6 to TRBJ2-5, with 9 nucleotides matching TRBD2. Per germline, CDR1 SGHDT and CDR2 YYEEEE. This CDR3 is built from 15 residues. The junction had 2 bases not matched to a gene; V was cut back by 1 base and J by 1 base. CDR3: CASSLKAGGQETQYF. CDR3 coding DNA: TGTGCCAGCAGCTTGAAAGCGGGAGGCCAAGAGACCCAGTACTTC.

The V gene is TRBV12-3 or TRBV12-4, the J gene TRBJ1-3, with a possible D match to TRBD1 (5 bases). V lost 5 bases, J lost 4 bases, and 15 bases lay in between. The CDR3 is 15 residues long. CDR3 nucleotides: TGTGCCAGCAGTCGGGGGTGGACGGCGGGAAACACCATATATTTT. Translation: CASSRGWTAGNTIYF.

This clonotype was observed at least ten times. The rearrangement joins TRBV7-9 to TRBJ1-1, with D possibly TRBD1 on 5 matching bases. Looked up from germline, CDR1 is SEHNR and CDR2 is FQNEAQ (reference sequence). V was cut by 8 bases and J by 0 bases, with 13 bases left in between. The CDR3 is 14 residues long. Here the CDR3 reads CASQAGNVNTEAFF. The CDR3 DNA sequence: TGTGCCAGCCAGGCAGGGAATGTGAACACTGAAGCTTTCTTT.

There are a few counts of this clonotype. The J gene is TRBJ2-1, the V gene TRBV19, with a tentative D call TRBD2 (5 bases). Trimming removed 5 bases at V and 2 bases at J, with 16 bases between. The CDR3 is made up of 16 amino acids. Germline V gene lookup returns CDR1 LNHDA and CDR2 SQIVND (reference sequence). DNA of the CDR3: TGTGCCAGTAGTCCCCGTGGGAGCGGAGCCTACAATGAGCAGTTCTTC. It encodes CASSPRGSGAYNEQFF.